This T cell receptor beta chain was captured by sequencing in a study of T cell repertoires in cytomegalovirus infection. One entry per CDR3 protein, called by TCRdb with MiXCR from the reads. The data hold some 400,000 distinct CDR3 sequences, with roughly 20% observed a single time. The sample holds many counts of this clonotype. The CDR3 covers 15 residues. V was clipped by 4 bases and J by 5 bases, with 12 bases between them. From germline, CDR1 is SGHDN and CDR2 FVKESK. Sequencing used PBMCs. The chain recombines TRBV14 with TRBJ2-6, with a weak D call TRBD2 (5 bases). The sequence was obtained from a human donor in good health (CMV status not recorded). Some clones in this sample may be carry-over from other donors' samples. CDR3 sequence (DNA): TGTGCCAGCAGCCGAGGACTTGTGTGGGCCAACGTCCTGACTTTC. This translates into CASSRGLVWANVLTF.